The T cell receptor (beta chain) described here comes from a study of radiation and T cells in renal cell carcinoma. Study conclusions and caveats: In blood, top tumor clones expanded by 2 weeks, shrinking by 4. No pretreatment tumor biopsies were available for baseline clonotypes.

The V gene's germline CDR1 is SGHVS and CDR2 FNYEAQ. This CDR3 is built from 16 residues. Trimming at V came to 2 bases and at J to 4 bases, leaving 10 bases not matched to a gene. Notes on this clone: The antigen is unknown.

The data were produced by immunoSEQ multiplex PCR, yet TCRdb's version contains in-frame clones alone and is incomplete. In the table there are around 100,000 clones, 84% of which are singletons. Stated time point: blood 4 weeks post-SBRT, at nephrectomy. Treatment in this sample: 15 Gy SBRT to primary tumor, nephrectomy 4 weeks later. Radiation-treated patients gave blood at baseline, week 2 and week 4. Clear cell pathology was present in this patient's renal cell carcinoma. This chain uses TRBV7-6 with TRBJ2-7; 8 positions match TRBD1. The receptor comes from a man aged 55-75 years with renal cell carcinoma. The sequencing used blood, collected from a patient whose treatment included radiotherapy and nephrectomy. The CDR3 coding sequence is TGTGCCAGCAGCTTAACCTTGCAGGGGGCGCTTTACGAGCAGTACTTC. Protein product: CASSLTLQGALYEQYF.